This TCR beta chain is from a study of blood T cells in healthy people across ages. Broader study findings: A strong correlation between TCR beta diversity and naive T cell percentage was seen. Roughly linearly, TCR beta diversity per million T cells fell as age increased.

No fewer than 7 million PBMCs went into each sample. This clonotype has just a few counts. Its antigen is currently unknown. Its ends do not fully match the called genes, so a read error is possible. Sample-barcoded 5' priming and a J-beta primer mix drove a second PCR of about 6 to 11 cycles. In TCRdb, the 5' RACE reads were re-called with MiXCR into one record per CDR3 protein. The table lists 450,000 to 600,000 distinct CDR3 sequences, 25% to 35% of them singletons. The same sample was also used in a study of T cells of mothers and their children. As reported in that work: None of the identified T cell clones proved to be persistent microchimeric clones.

The sequence came from a boy younger than 10 in good health. Sequenced sample: blood.

CDR3 loop: CASRSGTEETQYF. CDR3 bases: TGCGCTAGCAGATCGGGCACAGAAGAGACCCAGTACTTC. V and J are TRBV5-1 and TRBJ2-5, with D hard to call. The germline V gene encodes CDR1 SGHRS and CDR2 YFSETQ. This CDR3 comprises 13 residues.